This T cell receptor beta chain was recorded in a study of T-cell memory formation after mild COVID-19. Findings of the study overall: Nothing showed for sure that second-wave clones peaking on day 37 were SARS-CoV-2 specific. Contracting clones localized mainly to CM and EM when CD4+ and mainly to EMRA when CD8+.

Constant-segment primers were used for 5'RACE, and the resulting TCR alpha and TCR beta cDNA libraries carried sample barcodes and UMIs. One entry per CDR3 protein, called by TCRdb with MiXCR from the 5' RACE reads. Of about 290,000 distinct CDR3 sequences detected, roughly 17% appear once; the ten largest clones hold approximately 22%. To note about this clonotype: Antigen specificity is unknown.

The CDR3 length is 14 residues. Unmatched junction bases numbered 9, after V lost 8 bases and J lost 1 base. Germline V gene data show CDR1 as DFQATT and CDR2 as SNEGSKA (reference sequence). The sequenced material came from PBMCs or a T cell subset sorted from them (not recorded which). The chain has TRBV20-1 and TRBJ2-3; 7 positions agree with TRBD2. The clonotype originates from a man between 18 and 35 years old who had mild COVID-19 (a few samples of this study predate the infection). Cell type and time point are not known. The CDR3 reads CSSPGGLGTDTQYF. Written as DNA, the CDR3 is TGCAGTTCACCGGGGGGACTTGGCACAGATACGCAGTATTTT.